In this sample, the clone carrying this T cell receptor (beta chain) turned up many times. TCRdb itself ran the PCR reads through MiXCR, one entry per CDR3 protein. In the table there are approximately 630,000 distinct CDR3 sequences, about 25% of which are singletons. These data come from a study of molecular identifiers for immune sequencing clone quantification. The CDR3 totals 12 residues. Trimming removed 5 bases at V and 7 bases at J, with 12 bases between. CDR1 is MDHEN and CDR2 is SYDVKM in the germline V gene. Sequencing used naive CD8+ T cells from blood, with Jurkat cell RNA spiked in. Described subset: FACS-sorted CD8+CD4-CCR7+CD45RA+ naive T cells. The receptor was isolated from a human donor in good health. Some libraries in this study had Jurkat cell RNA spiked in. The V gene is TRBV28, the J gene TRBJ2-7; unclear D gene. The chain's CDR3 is CASSPRPKEQYF. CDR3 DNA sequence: TGTGCCAGCAGTCCTCGGCCTAAGGAGCAGTACTTC.